These 14 T cell receptor beta chains were all obtained from the same sample, sequenced in a study of blood T cells in healthy people across ages. A second PCR of about 7 to 11 cycles used a sample-barcoded 5' primer and a J-beta primer mix. MiXCR, applied by TCRdb to the 5' RACE reads, yields one record per CDR3 protein. The top ten clones hold around 0.7% of a sample with under 1,100,000 distinct CDR3 sequences, 20% to 25% of them seen once. This sample was shared with a second study, whose subject was T cells of mothers and their children.

The sequencing input was blood. Source of these receptors: a girl aged 2 to 10 in good health.

In its sample, this clonotype was seen a few times. This rearrangement joins TRBV27 to TRBJ2-1, with 9 bases identical to TRBD2. The ends lost 5 bases at V and 7 bases at J; junction bases unmatched: 6. The length of the CDR3 is 14 residues. Germline V gene sequence: CDR1 MNHEY, CDR2 SMNVEV (reference sequence). This CDR3 is CASSAGLARNEQFF. In nucleotides, the CDR3 is TGTGCCAGCAGTGCGGGACTAGCAAGGAATGAGCAGTTCTTC.

The rearrangement links TRBV20-1 to TRBJ2-1, with D hard to call. V lost 5 bases and J lost 10, with 18 bases in between. The V gene's germline CDR1 is DFQATT and CDR2 SNEGSKA (reference sequence). The CDR3 sequence is 13 residues long. CDR3 region: CSAALVSGREQFF. CDR3 DNA: TGCAGTGCTGCCCTCGTATCGGGCAGAGAGCAGTTCTTC.

This clonotype was observed a few times. This chain connects TRBV5-6 to TRBJ2-7; 7 nucleotides line up with TRBD1. The germline V gene has CDR1 SGHDT and CDR2 YYEEEE. Trimming cost V 3 bases and J 0 bases; bases outside gene matches: 3. This CDR3 has 14 amino acids. This CDR3 reads CASSSTGISYEQYF. The CDR3 nucleotides read TGTGCCAGCAGCTCGACAGGGATCTCCTACGAGCAGTACTTC.

The rearrangement uses TRBV29-1 and TRBJ1-1, with D unresolved. V shed 4 bases and J shed 1 base, with 13 bases lying between them. The CDR3 contains 14 residues. Germline CDR1 and CDR2: SQVTM and ANQGSEA. This chain's CDR3 is CSVVWEWTNTEAFF. The CDR3 nucleotides read TGCAGCGTTGTATGGGAGTGGACGAACACTGAAGCTTTCTTT.

The chain joins TRBV20-1 to TRBJ2-4, with D possibly being TRBD1 or TRBD2 (5 bases each). The germline V and J ends were trimmed by 3 bases and 9 bases, with 9 bases remaining between them. Germline V gives CDR1 DFQATT, CDR2 SNEGSKA (reference sequence). This CDR3 is 11 amino acids long. The CDR3 sequence: CSASQGTIQYF. CDR3 nucleotides: TGCAGTGCTAGCCAAGGGACCATTCAGTACTTC.

This clonotype has just a few counts. The genes are TRBV7-3 and TRBJ2-3; no clear D gene. Germline assignment: CDR1 SGHTA and CDR2 FQGTGA. This CDR3 comprises 14 residues. The V end was cut by 3 bases, the J end by 3 bases, with 10 bases between. CDR3 in amino acids: CASSLGSTTDTQYF. DNA of the CDR3: TGTGCCAGCAGCTTGGGTAGTACTACAGATACGCAGTATTTT.

This clonotype was seen many times. The chain employs TRBV3-1 and TRBJ2-7; D may be TRBD1 or TRBD2 (5 bases each). CDR3 length equals 15 residues. Germline-derived CDR1 and CDR2 are LGHDT and YNNKEL (reference sequence). With 0 bases removed from V and 2 bases from J, the gap between germline ends came to 11 bases. CDR3 protein: CASSQDHQGAYEQYF. DNA for the CDR3: TGTGCCAGCAGCCAAGATCACCAGGGAGCCTACGAGCAGTACTTC.

This chain connects TRBV5-1 to TRBJ2-5, with D possibly matching TRBD2 (6 bases). CDR3 size: 14 residues. The V gene lost 3 bases and the J gene lost 3 bases, with 12 bases spanning the gap. The germline V gene has CDR1 SGHRS and CDR2 YFSETQ. The CDR3 spells CASSWGGTEETQYF. DNA of the CDR3: TGCGCCAGCAGCTGGGGCGGGACCGAAGAGACCCAGTACTTC.

V usage is TRBV7-2 and J usage is TRBJ2-1, with D uncertain. Germline V gene sequence: CDR1 SGHTA, CDR2 FQGNSA. V gave up 1 base and J gave up 7 bases, with 20 bases separating them. The CDR3 sequence is 17 residues long. The CDR3 loop is CASSLVPLAVDGNEQFF. The CDR3 DNA is TGTGCCAGCAGCTTAGTTCCCCTGGCCGTTGACGGGAATGAGCAGTTCTTC.

The rearrangement links TRBV4-1 to TRBJ1-1; D gene ambiguous. V was clipped by 3 bases and J by 2 bases, with 10 bases between them. Germline CDR1 MGHRA, CDR2 YSYEKL. This CDR3 has 14 residues. The chain's CDR3 is CASSQTPINTEAFF. For the CDR3, the DNA is TGCGCCAGCAGCCAGACCCCCATAAACACTGAAGCTTTCTTT.

This clonotype was picked up a small number of times. The chain recombines TRBV24-1 with TRBJ2-2, with 10 positions matching TRBD1. V shed 3 bases and J 1 base; nucleotides not matched to a gene: 1. Germline values: CDR1 KGHDR, CDR2 SFDVKD. The CDR3 consists of 16 residues. CDR3 amino acids: CATSDGTGVNTGELFF. The CDR3 region has the DNA TGTGCCACCAGTGATGGGACAGGGGTGAACACCGGGGAGCTGTTTTTT.

As regards this clonotype: The conserved closing phenylalanine or tryptophan is absent in this CDR3, likely reflecting a read error. The limits of the CDR3 on the DNA are not certain, so only TCRdb's listed CDR3 is given. The V gene is TRBV21-1, the J gene TRBJ2-1; TRBD1, as called in the table, went unchecked against the DNA. TRBV21-1 is a listed pseudogene. The CDR3 contains 15 residues when both ends are counted. Here the CDR3 reads CASSKSSGSYNEQFL.

V usage is TRBV12-3 or TRBV12-4 and J usage is TRBJ1-5; unclear D gene. Trimming shortened V by 5 bases and J by 4 bases, and 12 bases separated the two germline ends. The CDR3 length is 14 residues. In DNA, the CDR3 is TGTGCCAGCAGTATGATGGCGGGTAATCAGCCCCAGCATTTT. Translated, it gives CASSMMAGNQPQHF.

The chain recombines TRBV7-8 with TRBJ1-1; D might be TRBD1 (5 bases). V dropped 5 bases and J dropped 3 bases, with 19 bases sitting between them. Germline assignment: CDR1 SGHVS and CDR2 FQNEAQ. The CDR3 loop spans 16 amino acids. CDR3 sequence (DNA): TGTGCCAGCAGCAGGACTTCATCTAGGGGATACACTGAAGCTTTCTTT. Translating gives CASSRTSSRGYTEAFF. The variable domain in full, with the rest retrieved from reference TRBV7-8 and TRBJ1-1, is GAGVSQSPRYKVAKRGQDVALRCDPISGHVSLFWYQQALGQGPEFLTYFQNEAQLDKSGLPSDRFFAERPEGSVSTLKIQRTQQEDSAVYLCASSRTSSRGYTEAFFGQGTRLTVV.